The T cell receptor beta chain under discussion was sequenced for a study of T cell responses to AZD1222 COVID-19 vaccine. The study's findings and limits: Spike was spanned by vaccine-associated CD4 TCRs, with dominance at 160-218 and 743-854. Clonal diversity was possibly underestimated, and white British individuals and females predominated among donors. Two AZD1222 doses significantly raised spike-specific TCR breadth and depth over controls.

About this clone itself: Its antigen is currently unknown.

TCRdb keeps only in-frame clones here, not all; method: immunoSEQ multiplex PCR. Counted here are approximately 140,000 clones, around 90% occurring once; the ten biggest clones make up 5.2%. Trimming pared 2 bases from V and 6 bases from J, leaving 11 bases between. Germline loops: CDR1 MNHNS, CDR2 SASEGT. CDR3 length equals 14 residues. Sequencing used peripheral blood, obtained on day 0 of AZD1222 vaccination. The TCR sequence derives from an adult in good health. The chain employs TRBV6-1 and TRBJ1-5; D perhaps matches TRBD1 (6 bases). CDR3 nucleotide sequence: TGTGCCAGCAGTGAATTCAGGGGAGGTCAGCCCCAGCATTTT. This translates into CASSEFRGGQPQHF.